This T cell receptor beta chain was sequenced in a study of T cells after yellow fever vaccination. Each CDR3 protein is one row after TCRdb ran MiXCR on the 5' RACE reads. The sample carries under 300,000 distinct CDR3 sequences, approximately 6.3% recorded once. Deletions cut 4 bases from V and 7 bases from J, with 4 bases between. This CDR3 is 11 amino acids long. This clonotype was seen many times. The V and J genes are TRBV12-3 or TRBV12-4 and TRBJ2-2; D is undetermined. The specimen comprised CD4+ T cells sorted from PBMCs, sampled on the day of the yellow fever booster vaccination. This receptor was taken from a man aged 30 to 45 who received the YFV17D yellow fever vaccine. The CDR3 loop reads CASSSHGELFF. The CDR3 coding sequence is TGTGCCAGCAGTTCACACGGGGAGCTGTTTTTT.